Given below is one T cell receptor beta chain in context. The antigen is unknown. The V and J ends lost 6 bases and 8 bases respectively, with 17 bases between them. This CDR3 has 14 residues. The germline CDR1 and CDR2 sequences are SEHNR and FQNEAQ (reference sequence). These data come from a study of lymphopenia after photon versus proton radiotherapy. Overall study results and limits: Authors raise, but do not show, better survival with proton therapy. Relative stability marked proton patients; photon patients lost diversity and naive cells.

Using immunoSEQ multiplex PCR, the repertoire was profiled, and TCRdb retains in-frame clones only, with some absent. The table records fewer than 70,000 clones, around 86% of them present only once. V is TRBV7-9 and J is TRBJ2-1; tentatively, D is TRBD1 (5 bases). The receptor's source is a man older than 75 with esophageal cancer. Here the sequenced sample was peripheral blood, taken from a patient treated with proton-based radiotherapy. CDR3 DNA: TGTGCCAGCAGTCCAGGGTCGTCGACAGATGAGCAGTTCTTC. Translation: CASSPGSSTDEQFF.